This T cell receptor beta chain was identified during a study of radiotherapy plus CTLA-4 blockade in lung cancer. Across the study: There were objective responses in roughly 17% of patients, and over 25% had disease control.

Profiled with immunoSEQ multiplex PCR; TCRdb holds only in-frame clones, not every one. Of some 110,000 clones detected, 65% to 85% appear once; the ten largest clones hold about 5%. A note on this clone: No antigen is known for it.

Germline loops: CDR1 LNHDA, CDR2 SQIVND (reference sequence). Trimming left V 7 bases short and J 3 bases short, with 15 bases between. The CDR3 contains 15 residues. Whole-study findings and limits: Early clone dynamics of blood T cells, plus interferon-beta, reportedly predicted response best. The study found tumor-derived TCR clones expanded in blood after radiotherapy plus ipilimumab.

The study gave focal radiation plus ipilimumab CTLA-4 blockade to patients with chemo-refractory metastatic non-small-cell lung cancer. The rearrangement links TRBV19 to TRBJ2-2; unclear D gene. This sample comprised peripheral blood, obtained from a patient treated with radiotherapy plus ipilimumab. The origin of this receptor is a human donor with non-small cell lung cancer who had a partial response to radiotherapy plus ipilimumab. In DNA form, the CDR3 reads TGTGCCAGTACCCCGGATTGGGCTGACACCGGGGAGCTGTTTTTT. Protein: CASTPDWADTGELFF.